This T cell receptor (beta chain) comes out of a study of blood T cell repertoires in COVID-19. Sequenced by immunoSEQ multiplex PCR; TCRdb stores in-frame clones only, minus some. The sample consists of over 90,000 clones, 86% of them appearing once. The CDR3 consists of 12 residues. Germline-derived CDR1 and CDR2 are MDHEN and SYDVKM. V shed 8 bases and J shed 5 bases, with 13 bases lying between them. V is TRBV28 and J is TRBJ2-7, with D perhaps TRBD1 (6 bases). The specimen sequenced was peripheral blood. The receptor's source is a woman in her fifties or sixties in a cohort sampled during active or convalescent COVID-19. CDR3 DNA sequence: TGTGCCAGCCAGGGGCTTGGAAACGAGCAGTACTTC. Its protein product is CASQGLGNEQYF.